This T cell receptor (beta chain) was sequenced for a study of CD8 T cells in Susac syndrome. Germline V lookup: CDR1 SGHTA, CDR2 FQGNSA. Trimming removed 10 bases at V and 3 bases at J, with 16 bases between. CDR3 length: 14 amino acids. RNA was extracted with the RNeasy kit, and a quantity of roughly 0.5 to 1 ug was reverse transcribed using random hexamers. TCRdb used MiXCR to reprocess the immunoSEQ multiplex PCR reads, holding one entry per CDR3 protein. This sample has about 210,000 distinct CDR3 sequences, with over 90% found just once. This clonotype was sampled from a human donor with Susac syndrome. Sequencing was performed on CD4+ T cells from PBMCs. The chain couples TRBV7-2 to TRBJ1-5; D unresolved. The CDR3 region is CATQLDRFNQPQHF. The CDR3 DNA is TGTGCCACCCAACTCGACCGCTTCAATCAGCCCCAGCATTTT.